Each of the 31 T cell receptor beta chains below was sequenced from the same sample in a study of T cells after yellow fever vaccination. TCRdb fed the 5' RACE reads into MiXCR, producing one record per CDR3 protein. Altogether approximately 510,000 distinct CDR3 sequences are present, around a fifth being singletons, with the ten largest covering roughly a sixth. The source was PBMCs, collected 20 to 25 days after the first yellow fever vaccination. The receptors stem from a man in his late teens or twenties who received the YFV17D yellow fever vaccine.

This clonotype was observed a handful of times. V usage is TRBV7-2 and J usage is TRBJ2-7; unclear D gene. V gave up 3 bases and J gave up 4 bases, with 16 bases separating them. Germline V gene sequence: CDR1 SGHTA, CDR2 FQGNSA. This CDR3 is built from 15 residues. CDR3 in amino acids: CASSLSGYGAYEQYF. The DNA of the CDR3 is TGTGCCAGCAGCTTGTCAGGCTATGGAGCTTACGAGCAGTACTTC.

V usage is TRBV29-1 and J usage is TRBJ2-1; D is unclear. The CDR3 extends over 13 amino acids. Germline-derived CDR1 and CDR2 are SQVTM and ANQGSEA. V was clipped by 1 base and J by 8 bases, with 12 bases between them. DNA of the CDR3: TGCAGCGTTGAAGCTCGGCCGGGTTATGAGCAGTTCTTC. It encodes CSVEARPGYEQFF.

This clonotype appeared a few times. The J gene is TRBJ2-3, the V gene TRBV7-2; D is undetermined. Trimming shortened V by 3 bases and J by 14 bases, and 18 bases separated the two germline ends. The CDR3 is 13 amino acids. Per germline, CDR1 SGHTA and CDR2 FQGNSA. The CDR3 DNA follows: TGTGCCAGCAGCTTGGGTGCCCCCACTCCCCCGTATTTT. Amino acids: CASSLGAPTPPYF.

V usage is TRBV7-9 and J usage is TRBJ1-1, with 7 positions matching TRBD1. This CDR3 has 14 residues. J was trimmed by 4 bases and V by 8 bases; bases with no gene match: 10. The germline gives CDR1 SEHNR, CDR2 FQNEAQ (reference sequence). DNA for the CDR3: TGTGCCAGCGACCCGGGACAGCGCGGCACTGAAGCTTTCTTT. It codes for CASDPGQRGTEAFF.

The chain has TRBV20-1 and TRBJ2-7; 8 bases fit TRBD2. The trim removed 2 bases at V and 0 bases at J, leaving 6 bases unmatched. Germline loops: CDR1 DFQATT, CDR2 SNEGSKA (reference sequence). The CDR3 loop spans 15 amino acids. The CDR3 nucleotides are TGCAGTGCTAGAAGGTTGGCGGGGGGCTCCTACGAGCAGTACGTC. Translating it yields CSARRLAGGSYEQYV.

There are a few counts of this clonotype. The chain employs TRBV18 and TRBJ2-3, with a tentative D call TRBD2 (7 bases). The ends were cut back, 3 bases at V and 0 bases at J, with 16 bases in the middle. The germline V gene encodes CDR1 KGHSH and CDR2 LQKENI. The CDR3 is made up of 17 amino acids. The DNA of the CDR3 is TGTGCCAGCTCACCGACCTGGGCGGGGGCGAGCACAGATACGCAGTATTTT. Its translation: CASSPTWAGASTDTQYF. Drawing the rest from reference TRBV18 and TRBJ2-3, the complete variable domain is NAGVMQNPRHLVRRRGQEARLRCSPMKGHSHVYWYRQLPEEGLKFMVYLQKENIIDESGMPKERFSAEFPKEGPSILRIQQVVRGDSAAYFCASSPTWAGASTDTQYFGPGTRLTVL.

The genes are TRBV20-1 and TRBJ2-1; D is undetermined. Deletions cut 0 bases from V and 5 bases from J, with 11 bases between. Germline V CDR1 and CDR2: DFQATT, SNEGSKA (reference sequence). The CDR3 runs 14 residues. Here the CDR3 DNA reads TGCAGTGCTAGAGAAGGCAGTTTGAACAATGAGCAGTTCTTC. Protein sequence: CSAREGSLNNEQFF.

J is TRBJ1-5 and V is TRBV28, with TRBD1 matching 7 bases. The CDR3 has 13 residues. J was trimmed by 7 bases and V by 6 bases; bases with no gene match: 6. Germline V gene sequence: CDR1 MDHEN, CDR2 SYDVKM. CDR3 coding DNA: TGTGCCAGCAGCCGGGACAGTCGGCAGCCCCAGCATTTT. Protein product: CASSRDSRQPQHF.

The chain is built from TRBV18 and TRBJ1-6; 12 bases are a match to TRBD1. The CDR3 is made up of 17 amino acids. With 4 bases clipped from V and 6 bases from J, the junction kept 7 bases outside the gene matches. The germline CDR1 and CDR2 sequences are KGHSH and LQKENI. The CDR3 sequence: CASSRLGTGGFNSPLHF. CDR3 nucleotide sequence: TGTGCCAGCTCACGACTCGGGACAGGGGGCTTTAATTCACCCCTCCACTTT.

This clonotype was seen only once. The chain joins TRBV6-2 or TRBV6-3 to TRBJ1-2; D ambiguous. V shed 4 bases and J shed 5 bases, with 14 bases lying between them. The germline V gene has CDR1 MNHEY and CDR2 SVGEGT. The CDR3 extends over 14 amino acids. CDR3 sequence: CASSFTALFYGYTF. The DNA for the CDR3 is TGTGCCAGCAGTTTCACAGCCCTGTTTTATGGCTACACCTTC.

CDR3 amino acids: CASSQSGREVTGELFF. For the CDR3, the DNA is TGCGCCAGCAGCCAATCGGGACGGGAGGTCACCGGGGAGCTGTTTTTT. The rearrangement joins TRBV5-1 to TRBJ2-2, with 7 bases that match TRBD2. This CDR3 comprises 16 residues. V shed 4 bases, J shed 4 bases, and the junction held 10 bases outside the gene matches. Germline values: CDR1 SGHRS, CDR2 YFSETQ.

The chain employs TRBV20-1 and TRBJ2-2; 8 positions agree with TRBD2. V gave up 3 bases and J gave up 0 bases; unmatched junction bases: 6. CDR3 length equals 16 residues. Germline lookup yields CDR1 DFQATT and CDR2 SNEGSKA (reference sequence). CDR3 protein: CSASWAGGANTGELFF. The CDR3 DNA reads as TGCAGTGCTAGCTGGGCGGGGGGCGCGAACACCGGGGAGCTGTTTTTT.

This clonotype was counted a few times. The chain has TRBV5-5 and TRBJ2-5; weak D call: TRBD2 (5 bases). V gave up 4 bases and J gave up 1 base, with 11 bases separating them. Germline V gives CDR1 SGHKS, CDR2 YYEKEE (reference sequence). The CDR3 is 14 residues long. The CDR3 sequence: CASSPTGIQETQYF. The CDR3, as DNA: TGTGCCAGCAGCCCTACCGGGATCCAAGAGACCCAGTACTTC.

This chain uses TRBV6-6 with TRBJ1-1, with D hard to call. V lost 2 bases and J lost 3, with 7 bases in between. CDR1 MNHNY and CDR2 SVGAGI come from the germline V gene (reference sequence). This CDR3 spans 13 amino acids. Written as DNA, the CDR3 is TGTGCCAGCAGTTACCGGGCAGACACTGAAGCTTTCTTT. The encoded protein is CASSYRADTEAFF.

This clonotype was counted between two and nine times. The chain combines TRBV7-2 with TRBJ1-6; D ambiguous. V shed 0 bases and J shed 10 bases, with 16 bases lying between them. Germline V gene lookup returns CDR1 SGHTA and CDR2 FQGNSA. The CDR3 is 16 residues long. The CDR3 here is CASSLAAIGTGSPLHF. CDR3 DNA sequence: TGTGCCAGCAGCTTAGCGGCAATCGGAACGGGATCACCCCTCCACTTT.

V is TRBV4-3 and J is TRBJ2-5; D could derive from TRBD1 or TRBD2 (5 bases each). V lost 4 bases to trimming and J lost 5 bases, with 14 bases between them. The CDR3 totals 14 residues. CDR1 LGHNA and CDR2 YSLEER come from the germline V gene. The CDR3 DNA reads TGCGCCAGCAGCCTAGGGGACCGTACGGAGACCCAGTACTTC. Translated: CASSLGDRTETQYF.

This clonotype was seen more than once but under ten times. CDR3 amino acids: CASKGDRGSTDTQYF. The CDR3 DNA reads TGCGCCAGCAAGGGGGACAGGGGTAGCACAGATACGCAGTATTTT. The V call is TRBV5-1, the J call TRBJ2-3; 10 bases fit TRBD1. The CDR3 contains 15 residues. The trim removed 6 bases at V and 0 bases at J, leaving 4 bases unmatched. Germline V lookup: CDR1 SGHRS, CDR2 YFSETQ.

A few counts support this clonotype. This chain connects TRBV6-2 or TRBV6-3 to TRBJ2-7; TRBD2 is a possible D gene (6 bases). The CDR3 length is 14 residues. V lost 2 bases and J lost 3, with 11 bases in between. Germline V gives CDR1 MNHEY, CDR2 SVGEGT. In DNA form, the CDR3 reads TGTGCCAGCAGTTACGTCGGACTAAACTACGAGCAGTACTTC. It encodes CASSYVGLNYEQYF.

This clonotype was picked up a small number of times. The rearrangement joins TRBV6-6 to TRBJ2-5; D gene uncertain. The CDR3 sequence is 13 residues long. CDR1 MNHNY and CDR2 SVGAGI come from the germline V gene (reference sequence). V dropped 5 bases and J dropped 4 bases, with 11 bases sitting between them. CDR3: CASSRWTGETQYF. The CDR3 DNA is TGTGCCAGCAGTCGCTGGACCGGAGAGACCCAGTACTTC.

In its sample, this clonotype was seen a few times. The chain is built from TRBV6-1 and TRBJ2-3; 7 bases fit TRBD1. From germline, CDR1 is MNHNS and CDR2 SASEGT. V trimming: 7 bases; J trimming: 1 base; junction bases outside the gene matches: 8. CDR3 length: 15 residues. The CDR3 is CASTTTGTGTDTQYF. DNA for the CDR3: TGTGCCAGCACCACCACCGGGACAGGCACAGATACGCAGTATTTT.

This clonotype was observed a handful of times. V is TRBV29-1 and J is TRBJ2-7, with D unclear. The CDR3 runs 11 residues. CDR1 and CDR2 from the germline V gene are SQVTM and ANQGSEA. The V end was cut by 6 bases, the J end by 5 bases, with 11 bases between. Here the CDR3 reads CSVAGQDEQYF. In nucleotides, the CDR3 is TGCAGCGTCGCCGGGCAGGACGAGCAGTACTTC.

This clonotype has just a few counts. This rearrangement joins TRBV7-3 to TRBJ2-7, with D perhaps matching TRBD1 (6 bases). V lost 4 bases to trimming and J lost 0 bases, with 10 bases between them. The CDR3 is 14 residues long. The V gene's germline CDR1 is SGHTA and CDR2 FQGTGA. The CDR3 sequence: CASSSEQGSYEQYF. The CDR3 DNA reads TGTGCCAGCAGCTCTGAACAGGGCTCCTACGAGCAGTACTTC.

The chain carries TRBV20-1 and TRBJ2-5; D remains unclear. Germline V gene lookup returns CDR1 DFQATT and CDR2 SNEGSKA (reference sequence). This CDR3 is 14 amino acids long. Trimming pared 0 bases from V and 4 bases from J, leaving 12 bases between. Here the CDR3 reads CSARDRQRGETQYF. CDR3 bases: TGCAGTGCTAGAGATCGGCAGCGCGGAGAGACCCAGTACTTC.

The chain recombines TRBV28 with TRBJ1-1; D is undetermined. CDR3 length equals 13 residues. CDR1 and CDR2 from the germline V gene are MDHEN and SYDVKM. Here the CDR3 reads CASTGTYPFRAFF. CDR3 coding DNA: TGTGCTTCGACCGGAACTTACCCTTTCCGAGCTTTCTTT.

CDR3 DNA: TGTGCCATTGAGACGGGGGAAGCCAAAAACATTCAGTACTTC. It codes for CAIETGEAKNIQYF. This sequence joins TRBV12-3 or TRBV12-4 and TRBJ2-4; a possible D gene is TRBD2 (6 bases). Trimming removed 10 bases at V and 0 bases at J, with 13 bases between. CDR3 length equals 14 residues.

This clonotype was recorded once. The chain uses TRBV19 and TRBJ2-2; D gene unclear. The V end was cut by 5 bases, the J end by 1 base, with 11 bases between. The CDR3 is 15 residues long. CDR1 is LNHDA, CDR2 SQIVND, per germline (reference sequence). The chain's CDR3 is CASSGLGLNTGELFF. In DNA, the CDR3 is TGTGCCAGTAGTGGCCTTGGGTTGAACACCGGGGAGCTGTTTTTT.

The chain couples TRBV25-1 to TRBJ1-4; D may be TRBD1 (5 bases). The CDR3 runs to 15 residues. Trimming took 2 bases from V and 5 from J, leaving 12 bases between them. The V gene's germline CDR1 is MGHDK and CDR2 SYGVNS. The CDR3: CASSEPGRKNEKLFF. DNA for the CDR3: TGTGCCAGCAGTGAACCGGGACGGAAAAATGAAAAACTGTTTTTT.

The rearrangement joins TRBV10-3 to TRBJ1-2; D call uncertain. The CDR3 is 13 amino acids. The ends were cut back, 3 bases at V and 9 bases at J, with 14 bases in the middle. CDR1 ENHRY and CDR2 SYGVKD come from the germline V gene. The CDR3 coding sequence is TGTGCCATCAGTGATATAAACGACCGTAGCTACACCTTC. It translates to CAISDINDRSYTF.

The CDR3 spells CASSLNGGAHNEQFF. DNA of the CDR3: TGCGCCAGCAGCTTGAACGGGGGGGCCCACAATGAGCAGTTCTTC. V gene TRBV5-1 combines with J gene TRBJ2-1, with TRBD2 matching 8 bases. From germline, CDR1 is SGHRS and CDR2 YFSETQ. The CDR3 extends over 15 amino acids. The V gene end was trimmed by 1 base and the J gene end by 5 bases; junction bases not matched to a gene: 5.

A few counts support this clonotype. V gene TRBV5-1 combines with J gene TRBJ2-1, with 7 bases that match TRBD1. Trimming removed 7 bases from V and 3 bases from J; junction bases left unmatched: 7. The length of the CDR3 is 14 residues. The germline CDR1 and CDR2 sequences are SGHRS and YFSETQ. The CDR3 protein is CASRAGDSYNEQFF. CDR3 coding DNA: TGCGCCAGCCGCGCAGGGGACAGCTACAATGAGCAGTTCTTC.

The V gene is TRBV11-2, the J gene TRBJ1-6; no clear D. The length of the CDR3 is 17 residues. Looked up from germline, CDR1 is SGHAT and CDR2 is FQNNGV. V lost 0 bases and J 3 bases, leaving 12 bases between the germline ends. CDR3 in DNA: TGTGCCAGCAGCTTAGATCTCCGACCACGCTATAATTCACCCCTCCACTTT. It encodes CASSLDLRPRYNSPLHF. Full variable domain (rest looked up from reference TRBV11-2 and TRBJ1-6): EAGVAQSPRYKIIEKRQSVAFWCNPISGHATLYWYQQILGQGPKLLIQFQNNGVVDDSQLPKDRFSAERLKGVDSTLKIQPAKLEDSAVYLCASSLDLRPRYNSPLHFGNGTRLTVT.